What follows is one TCR beta chain and its context. Its antigen is unknown. The data originate from a study of shared clonotypes between healthy human individuals. TCRdb's copy holds only in-frame clones and misses some; the assay was immunoSEQ multiplex PCR. Here the sample spans around 510,000 clones, roughly 95% being singletons. The CDR3 sequence is 15 residues long. CDR1 MGHRA and CDR2 YSYEKL come from the germline V gene. V trimming: 5 bases; J trimming: 7 bases; junction bases outside the gene matches: 8. Study conclusions and caveats: Sequencing depth was expected to affect clonotype sharing among donors. Collection of samples was limited to blood; tissue repertoires likely differ.

Those who donated were healthy HIV-negative adults, with no recent acute infections or vaccinations reported. Sequenced material: naive CD4+ T cells sorted from blood. Subset of the sample: CD45RA+ positively selected. The V and J genes are TRBV4-1 and TRBJ1-4; the match to TRBD1 covers 9 bases. The origin of this receptor is a woman aged 30 to 39 in good health. The CDR3 region is CASSWTGVRGEKLFF. The CDR3 region has the DNA TGCGCCAGCAGCTGGACAGGGGTAAGGGGTGAAAAACTGTTTTTT.